A single sample is the source of the 20 T cell receptor beta chains below, sequenced in a study of T cells in Graves' hyperthyroidism and ophthalmopathy. RNA transcripts provided the source from which TCR beta CDR3 regions were amplified. A first-round RT-PCR of the TCR CDR3 used the HTBI primer set. TCRdb redid the calling of the multiplex PCR reads with MiXCR, one entry per CDR3 protein. Altogether about 270,000 distinct CDR3 sequences are present, around 22% being singletons, with the ten largest covering around 60%. Sequencing was performed on blood. The source of these receptors is a man aged 30 to 45 with Graves' ophthalmopathy.

This clonotype was seen ten or more times. V is TRBV5-1 and J is TRBJ2-7; 10 bases agree with TRBD2. CDR1 and CDR2 (germline): SGHRS, YFSETQ. The V segment lost 4 bases and the J segment 0 bases; nucleotides outside the gene matches: 7. The CDR3 contains 16 residues. CDR3 residues: CASSPTSGASSYEQYF. As DNA, the CDR3 is TGCGCCAGCAGCCCAACTAGCGGGGCTAGCTCCTACGAGCAGTACTTC.

This sequence joins TRBV2 and TRBJ1-4; 11 bases agree with TRBD1. After removal of 7 bases from V and 4 bases from J, the junction contained 5 bases not matched to a gene. There are 15 residues in the CDR3. Germline V gene data show CDR1 as SNHLY and CDR2 as FYNNEI. The CDR3 reads CASILGQGGNEKLFF. As DNA, the CDR3 is TGTGCCAGCATTCTGGGACAGGGGGGTAATGAAAAACTGTTTTTT.

Details on this clonotype: The junction differs from germline at one of its ends, possibly a read error. V is TRBV18 and J is TRBJ2-7, with TRBD2 identical over 9 bases. Germline V gene lookup returns CDR1 KGHSH and CDR2 LQKENI. There are 14 residues in the CDR3. CDR3 in DNA: TGTGCCAGCTCAAGACTAGCGGAGACCTACGAGCGGTACTTC. Amino acids: CASSRLAETYERYF.

This clonotype was observed a single time. The V call is TRBV7-9, the J call TRBJ1-4; 9 bases are shared with TRBD1. V lost 1 base and J lost 7; bases outside the gene matches: 4. Germline V gene lookup returns CDR1 SEHNR and CDR2 FQNEAQ (reference sequence). This CDR3 region has 15 residues. CDR3 in amino acids: CASSLEGTGREKLFF. In DNA form, the CDR3 reads TGTGCCAGCAGCTTAGAAGGGACAGGGCGTGAAAAACTGTTTTTT. Together with reference TRBV7-9 and TRBJ1-4, the CDR3 gives the full variable domain: DTGVSQNPRHKITKRGQNVTFRCDPISEHNRLYWYRQTLGQGPEFLTYFQNEAQLEKSRLLSDRFSAERPKGSFSTLEIQRTEQGDSAMYLCASSLEGTGREKLFFGSGTQLSVL.

The chain has TRBV7-2 and TRBJ2-1; 8 bases map to TRBD2. Germline assignment: CDR1 SGHTA and CDR2 FQGNSA. This CDR3 region has 15 residues. Trimming at V came to 8 bases and at J to 4 bases, leaving 10 bases not matched to a gene. CDR3: CASGGGAGGYNEQFF. CDR3 DNA: TGTGCCAGCGGGGGTGGGGCGGGAGGTTACAATGAGCAGTTCTTC. Full variable domain (remainder filled in from reference TRBV7-2 and TRBJ2-1): GAGVSQSPSNKVTEKGKDVELRCDPISGHTALYWYRQSLGQGLEFLIYFQGNSAPDKSGLPSDRFSAERTGGSVSTLTIQRTQQEDSAVYLCASGGGAGGYNEQFFGPGTRLTVL.

The V gene is TRBV7-2, the J gene TRBJ2-5; D may be TRBD1 or TRBD2 (6 bases each). The CDR3 length is 14 residues. Germline V CDR1 and CDR2: SGHTA, FQGNSA. The V end was cut by 1 base, the J end by 5 bases, with 11 bases between. The DNA of the CDR3 is TGTGCCAGCAGCTTAGACCAAGGGGGGGAGACCCAGTACTTC. It specifies CASSLDQGGETQYF. Looking up the rest from reference TRBV7-2 and TRBJ2-5 gives the full variable domain: GAGVSQSPSNKVTEKGKDVELRCDPISGHTALYWYRQSLGQGLEFLIYFQGNSAPDKSGLPSDRFSAERTGGSVSTLTIQRTQQEDSAVYLCASSLDQGGETQYFGPGTRLLVL.

V and J are TRBV7-9 and TRBJ2-7, with 10 positions matching TRBD2. The CDR3 has 14 residues. Germline CDR1 is SEHNR and CDR2 is FQNEAQ (reference sequence). V lost 3 bases and J lost 4; bases outside the gene matches: 3. The CDR3 DNA reads TGTGCCAGCAGCTTGGGGACTAGCGCTTACGAGCAGTACTTC. Its translation: CASSLGTSAYEQYF.

In its sample, this clonotype was seen many times. This chain joins TRBV3-1 and TRBJ2-7, with 10 nucleotides matching TRBD1. This CDR3 has 14 residues. Germline CDR1 reads LGHDT; CDR2 reads YNNKEL (reference sequence). J gave up 5 bases and V 7 bases, and 8 bases lay outside the gene matches. CDR3 sequence reads: CASTGQGVGHEQYF. The CDR3 nucleotides are TGTGCCAGCACCGGACAGGGGGTCGGGCACGAGCAGTACTTC.

The gene calls are TRBV5-6 and TRBJ2-3; 10 positions agree with TRBD1. The V segment lost 4 bases and the J segment 4 bases; nucleotides outside the gene matches: 6. Looked up from germline, CDR1 is SGHDT and CDR2 is YYEEEE. The CDR3 totals 15 residues. The CDR3: CASSRDRGRSDTQYF. In nucleotides, the CDR3 is TGTGCCAGCAGCCGAGACAGGGGGCGATCAGATACGCAGTATTTT.

The V call is TRBV10-2, the J call TRBJ1-5; D perhaps matches TRBD1 (5 bases). V was clipped by 7 bases and J by 2 bases, with 12 bases between them. Germline V gives CDR1 WSHSY, CDR2 SAAADI. The CDR3 has 14 amino acids. The CDR3 nucleotides read TGCGCCAGCACCGCGGGAGGGGGCAATCAGCCCCAGCATTTT. It translates to CASTAGGGNQPQHF.

This clonotype occurred a few times. This chain links TRBV11-3 with TRBJ2-3, with D perhaps assigned TRBD1 or TRBD2 (5 bases each). The CDR3 sequence is 12 residues long. Looked up from germline, CDR1 is SGHNT and CDR2 is YENEEA. The V end was cut by 4 bases, the J end by 11 bases, with 13 bases between. The chain's CDR3 is CASSWGNLGQYF. In DNA, the CDR3 is TGTGCCAGCAGCTGGGGGAATTTGGGGCAGTATTTT.

V gene TRBV2 combines with J gene TRBJ1-5; TRBD1 might be the D (6 bases). The CDR3 length is 14 residues. Germline V gene sequence: CDR1 SNHLY, CDR2 FYNNEI. The V and J ends lost 6 bases and 9 bases respectively, with 18 bases between them. For the CDR3, the DNA is TGTGCCAGCAGGCCCGGGACATCATCAGCGCCCCAGCATTTT. Its translation is CASRPGTSSAPQHF.

This clonotype turned up a few times. The chain combines TRBV5-1 with TRBJ1-5; D unclear. This CDR3 spans 13 amino acids. Per the germline V gene, CDR1 is SGHRS and CDR2 is YFSETQ. Deletions cut 0 bases from V and 10 bases from J, with 11 bases between. DNA of the CDR3: TGCGCCAGCAGCTTGGGTTCCGGGTCTCCCCAGCATTTT. Amino acid sequence: CASSLGSGSPQHF.

Ten or more counts support this clonotype. The chain recombines TRBV30 with TRBJ2-7; 9 bases map to TRBD1. This CDR3 is 16 amino acids long. V dropped 7 bases and J dropped 4; count of bases not matched to a gene: 17. Germline lookup yields CDR1 GTSNPN and CDR2 SVGIG (reference sequence). CDR3 sequence reads: CASEQGARSGRYEQYF. Written as DNA, the CDR3 is TGTGCCTCGGAACAGGGGGCGCGAAGCGGGCGGTACGAGCAGTACTTC.

This clonotype was recorded at least ten times. V is TRBV28 and J is TRBJ1-1; D is unclear. The CDR3 has 13 amino acids. The V and J ends lost 6 bases and 0 bases respectively, with 8 bases between them. Germline CDR1 MDHEN, CDR2 SYDVKM. DNA of the CDR3: TGTGCCAGCAGGACGGGCCTGAACACTGAAGCTTTCTTT. The encoded protein is CASRTGLNTEAFF.

This clonotype was seen only a few times. The chain employs TRBV28 and TRBJ2-1, with D possibly called TRBD1 or TRBD2 (5 bases each). Germline CDR1 reads MDHEN; CDR2 reads SYDVKM. V gave up 4 bases and J gave up 7 bases, with 14 bases separating them. The CDR3 is 14 residues long. The CDR3 bases are TGTGCCAGCAGTTCATCAAACGGGGCTAATGAGCAGTTCTTC. Translating gives CASSSSNGANEQFF.

This clonotype was detected ten times or more. V and J are TRBV6-7 and TRBJ1-1; D unresolved. TRBV6-7 is known as an ORF, though its function is uncertain. The CDR3 is 10 amino acids. The V gene lost 6 bases and the J gene lost 4 bases, with 3 bases spanning the gap. CDR3 sequence reads: CASRGTEAFF. DNA of the CDR3: TGTGCCAGCAGGGGCACTGAAGCTTTCTTT.

The sample holds a few counts of this clonotype. The rearrangement links TRBV12-5 to TRBJ2-3; no definite D call. This CDR3 is 14 amino acids long. V was clipped by 3 bases and J by 1 base, with 8 bases between them. CDR1 and CDR2 from the germline V gene are LGHNT and FRNRAP. The CDR3 protein is CASGLGGGTDTQYF. The CDR3 coding sequence is TGTGCTAGTGGTTTAGGTGGGGGCACAGATACGCAGTATTTT. The variable domain in full, with the rest retrieved from reference TRBV12-5 and TRBJ2-3, is DARVTQTPRHKVTEMGQEVTMRCQPILGHNTVFWYRQTMMQGLELLAYFRNRAPLDDSGMPKDRFSAEMPDATLATLKIQPSEPRDSAVYFCASGLGGGTDTQYFGPGTRLTVL.

The rearrangement joins TRBV2 to TRBJ2-2, with 9 bases lining up with TRBD1. The V gene's germline CDR1 is SNHLY and CDR2 FYNNEI. After removal of 9 bases from V and 6 bases from J, the junction contained 11 bases not matched to a gene. The CDR3 totals 15 residues. The CDR3 DNA follows: TGTGCCAGGGGGCCGGGACAGGGACCGTCCGGGGAGCTGTTTTTT. This sequence encodes CARGPGQGPSGELFF.

The sample holds many counts of this clonotype. The chain combines TRBV6-1 with TRBJ2-3; 10 bases agree with TRBD2. The CDR3 has 15 residues. V lost 4 bases to trimming and J lost 3 bases; unmatched junction nucleotides: 4. Germline V gene lookup returns CDR1 MNHNS and CDR2 SASEGT. CDR3 nucleotide sequence: TGTGCCAGCAGTGTTCTAGCGGGAGCGACAGATACGCAGTATTTT. Protein product: CASSVLAGATDTQYF.